This T cell receptor (beta chain) was captured by sequencing in a study of blood T cell repertoires in COVID-19. For the study at large: From T cells, B-cell-depleted T cells, or PBMCs came the material, which was cDNA or gDNA.

This clone was detected only once. Profiling relied on immunoSEQ multiplex PCR, and the TCRdb table lists in-frame clones only, not all of them. The sample consists of tens of thousands of clones, 86% of them appearing once. V lost 6 bases and J 5 bases, leaving 13 bases between the germline ends. In germline, CDR1 is WNHNN, CDR2 SYGVQD (reference sequence). This CDR3 comprises 13 residues. The chain uses TRBV10-1 and TRBJ1-1; TRBD1 is a possible D gene (6 bases). The sequence derives from a human donor in a cohort sampled during active COVID-19. The specimen was peripheral blood. CDR3 residues: CASSRGARTEAFF. CDR3 nucleotides: TGCGCCAGCAGCCGGGGGGCGCGAACTGAAGCTTTCTTT.